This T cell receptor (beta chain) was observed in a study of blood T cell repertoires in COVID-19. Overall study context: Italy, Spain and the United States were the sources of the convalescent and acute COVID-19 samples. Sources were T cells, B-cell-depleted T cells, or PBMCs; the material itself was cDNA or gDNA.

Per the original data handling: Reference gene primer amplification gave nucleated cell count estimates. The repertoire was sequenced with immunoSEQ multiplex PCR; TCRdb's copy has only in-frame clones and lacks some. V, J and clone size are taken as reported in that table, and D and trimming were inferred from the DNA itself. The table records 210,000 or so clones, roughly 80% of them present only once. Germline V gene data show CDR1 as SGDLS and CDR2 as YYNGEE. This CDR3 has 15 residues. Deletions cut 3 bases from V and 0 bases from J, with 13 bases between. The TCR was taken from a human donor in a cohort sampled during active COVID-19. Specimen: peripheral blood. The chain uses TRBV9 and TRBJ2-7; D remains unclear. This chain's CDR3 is CASSALAVSSYEQYF. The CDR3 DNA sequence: TGTGCCAGCAGCGCCCTTGCTGTTAGCTCCTACGAGCAGTACTTC.